One and the same sample provided the 20 T cell receptor beta chains below, sequenced in a study of vaccination and CD4 T cells after COVID-19. The Oncomine TCR Beta short-read assay was applied to DNA of cultured CD4+ T cells. TCRdb analysed the PCR reads with MiXCR anew, one entry per CDR3 protein. The sample shows 10,000 to 13,000 distinct CDR3 sequences, about 53% of them seen only once. The sample's treatment: roughly 10-day PBMC culture with coronavirus spike peptide pools or control peptides (ViraFEST assay). Antigen specificity for these receptors is unknown. The specimen was CD4+ T cells from blood, cultured in vitro. The source is a human donor who had recovered from COVID-19.

There are a few counts of this clonotype. The rearrangement joins TRBV2 to TRBJ2-5, with D possibly TRBD2 on 6 matching bases. CDR1 and CDR2 from the germline V gene are SNHLY and FYNNEI. This CDR3 comprises 13 residues. The V end lost 11 bases, the J end lost 2 bases, and 15 bases lay between the germline ends. The CDR3 DNA follows: TGTGCCGGGAGTATAGCGGTGCAAGAGACCCAGTACTTC. As protein: CAGSIAVQETQYF.

In DNA form, the CDR3 reads TGCGCCAGCAGCTTGGATAACCCATCGTACAATGAGCAGTTCTTC. Protein sequence: CASSLDNPSYNEQFF. The chain links TRBV5-1 to TRBJ2-1; D not resolved. V dropped 0 bases and J dropped 4 bases, with 11 bases sitting between them. This CDR3 spans 15 amino acids. Germline values: CDR1 SGHRS, CDR2 YFSETQ.

This clonotype appeared once. The chain couples TRBV29-1 to TRBJ1-2, with 8 bases matching TRBD1. The germline V gene has CDR1 SQVTM and CDR2 ANQGSEA. CDR3 size: 13 residues. Trimming cost V 6 bases and J 7 bases; bases outside gene matches: 10. The CDR3 coding sequence is TGCAGCGTAGTCGGACAGGGAGGTCTTGGCTACACCTTC. Amino acids: CSVVGQGGLGYTF.

V and J are TRBV20-1 and TRBJ2-3; 11 nucleotides agree with TRBD2. Trimming cost V 6 bases and J 5 bases; bases outside gene matches: 13. CDR1 and CDR2 (germline): DFQATT, SNEGSKA (reference sequence). The CDR3 is 16 residues long. The CDR3 loop reads CSAWSFTSGSVDTQYF. CDR3 sequence (DNA): TGCAGTGCGTGGTCTTTTACTAGCGGGAGTGTAGATACGCAGTATTTT.

The chain employs TRBV12-3 or TRBV12-4 and TRBJ2-5; TRBD1 matches at 11 bases. V shed 6 bases and J 5 bases; nucleotides not matched to a gene: 2. The CDR3 is made up of 13 amino acids. CDR3 sequence: CASRRTGGETQYF. The CDR3 DNA sequence: TGTGCCAGCAGACGGACAGGGGGCGAGACCCAGTACTTC.

This chain uses TRBV28 with TRBJ1-1; D is possibly TRBD1 (6 bases). Germline CDR1 MDHEN, CDR2 SYDVKM. The CDR3 loop spans 14 amino acids. V lost 5 bases to trimming and J lost 1 base, with 11 bases between them. The CDR3 DNA reads TGTGCCAGCAGTAGGGGGGGAGAGAACACTGAAGCTTTCTTT. This codes for CASSRGGENTEAFF.

This sequence joins TRBV20-1 and TRBJ2-3, with D perhaps TRBD2 (6 bases). The germline V gene encodes CDR1 DFQATT and CDR2 SNEGSKA (reference sequence). Trimming cost V 5 bases and J 2 bases, with 14 bases left between them. This CDR3 has 14 amino acids. Here the CDR3 reads CSAWRGKYTDTQYF. In DNA form, the CDR3 reads TGCAGTGCTTGGCGCGGGAAGTACACAGATACGCAGTATTTT.

The chain has TRBV5-4 and TRBJ1-1, with 8 nucleotides matching TRBD1. CDR3 size: 16 residues. The germline gives CDR1 SGHNT, CDR2 YYREEE (reference sequence). The V gene end was trimmed by 5 bases and the J gene end by 2 bases; junction bases not matched to a gene: 11. The CDR3 loop reads CASRVGQGARNTEAFF. The CDR3 DNA follows: TGTGCCAGCAGGGTTGGGCAGGGGGCTCGTAACACTGAAGCTTTCTTT.

CDR3 sequence (DNA): TGTGCCAGCAGCTTAGGGGGTTCTCAAGATACGCAGTATTTT. Amino acids: CASSLGGSQDTQYF. The rearrangement links TRBV7-8 to TRBJ2-3; D gene ambiguous. The CDR3 spans 14 residues. Looked up from germline, CDR1 is SGHVS and CDR2 is FQNEAQ. Deletions cut 1 base from V and 5 bases from J, with 10 bases between.

This chain joins TRBV7-2 and TRBJ2-2; D uncertain. The CDR3 is 14 residues long. V lost 5 bases to trimming and J lost 2 bases, with 9 bases between them. CDR1 SGHTA and CDR2 FQGNSA come from the germline V gene. CDR3 sequence reads: CASSKYLNTGELFF. Written as DNA, the CDR3 is TGTGCCAGCAGCAAATACCTCAACACCGGGGAGCTGTTTTTT.

The chain is built from TRBV6-2 or TRBV6-3 and TRBJ2-2, with 15 bases matching TRBD2. From germline, CDR1 is MNHEY and CDR2 SVGEGT. The CDR3 runs to 16 residues. Trimming at V came to 4 bases and at J to 4 bases, leaving 1 base not matched to a gene. CDR3 sequence: CASSWTSGRATGELFF. CDR3 nucleotides: TGTGCCAGCAGTTGGACTAGCGGGAGGGCCACCGGGGAGCTGTTTTTT.

This CDR3 reads CASSFRDTGELFF. Here the CDR3 DNA reads TGTGCCAGCAGTTTTCGGGACACCGGGGAGCTGTTTTTT. The chain uses TRBV12-3 or TRBV12-4 and TRBJ2-2; D gene ambiguous. The CDR3 consists of 13 residues. V was pared by 3 bases and J by 3 bases, with 5 bases between.

The V and J genes are TRBV18 and TRBJ1-5; D is uncertain. Between the trimmed V and J ends, which lost 3 bases and 3 bases, there was a span of 9 bases. The length of the CDR3 is 14 residues. In germline, CDR1 is KGHSH, CDR2 LQKENI. CDR3 sequence: CASSPGRTNQPQHF. The CDR3, as DNA: TGTGCCAGCTCACCTGGCAGGACCAATCAGCCCCAGCATTTT.

This clonotype was seen only a few times. The rearrangement joins TRBV6-1 to TRBJ2-2; D is unclear. CDR1 is MNHNS and CDR2 is SASEGT in the germline V gene. The CDR3 loop spans 16 amino acids. With 0 bases removed from V and 3 bases from J, the gap between germline ends came to 11 bases. CDR3 DNA sequence: TGTGCCAGCAGTGAAGCGGCCCGAACATACACCGGGGAGCTGTTTTTT. Its translation: CASSEAARTYTGELFF.

The table lists this clonotype with a few counts. V usage is TRBV2 and J usage is TRBJ1-2; TRBD1 aligns across 7 bases. V was clipped by 5 bases and J by 2 bases; unmatched bases: 2. The CDR3 has 13 amino acids. In germline, CDR1 is SNHLY, CDR2 FYNNEI. The CDR3 here is CASSQTGNYGYTF. The CDR3 DNA sequence: TGTGCCAGCAGTCAGACAGGGAACTATGGCTACACCTTC.

The V and J genes are TRBV19 and TRBJ2-7; D not certain. The length of the CDR3 is 14 residues. From germline, CDR1 is LNHDA and CDR2 SQIVND (reference sequence). Trimming stripped 5 bases from V and 5 bases from J, with 16 bases between. The CDR3: CASSSPAAYHEQYF. The CDR3 bases are TGTGCCAGTAGTTCCCCAGCAGCGTACCACGAGCAGTACTTC.

This sequence joins TRBV11-2 and TRBJ2-3, with 7 bases fitting TRBD2. The CDR3 extends over 15 amino acids. Germline V gives CDR1 SGHAT, CDR2 FQNNGV. The ends lost 5 bases at V and 6 bases at J; junction bases unmatched: 11. CDR3 sequence (DNA): TGTGCCAGCAGCCGGCGGACGGGGGGAGGGGATACGCAGTATTTT. Translated: CASSRRTGGGDTQYF.

Here the CDR3 reads CASSIQGARSPLHF. The CDR3 coding sequence is TGTGCCAGTAGTATACAGGGGGCTCGATCACCCCTCCACTTT. V usage is TRBV19 and J usage is TRBJ1-6, with 8 bases aligning to TRBD1. The V gene's germline CDR1 is LNHDA and CDR2 SQIVND (reference sequence). V trimming: 2 bases; J trimming: 10 bases; junction bases outside the gene matches: 4. The CDR3 is made up of 14 amino acids.

This clonotype was counted between two and nine times. CDR3 coding DNA: TGTGCCAGCAGGGCGGGATGGTCCGGGGAGCTGTTTTTT. It encodes CASRAGWSGELFF. The chain carries TRBV27 and TRBJ2-2, with a weak D call TRBD2 (6 bases). V was clipped by 6 bases and J by 6 bases, with 11 bases between them. From germline, CDR1 is MNHEY and CDR2 SMNVEV (reference sequence). The CDR3 runs to 13 residues.

The genes are TRBV29-1 and TRBJ2-7; D may be TRBD2 (6 bases). V dropped 6 bases and J dropped 0 bases, with 15 bases sitting between them. This CDR3 comprises 14 residues. Germline CDR1 is SQVTM and CDR2 is ANQGSEA. The CDR3, as DNA: TGCAGCGTCGCGGGGCGCTATAGCTCCTACGAGCAGTACTTC. Its protein is CSVAGRYSSYEQYF.